This T cell receptor (beta chain) was retrieved from a study of T cells in tumors after PD-1 blockade. Sequencing used immunoSEQ multiplex PCR; TCRdb keeps in-frame clones, though not all of them. The profile shows 13,000 to 15,000 clones, around 79% of them singletons. CDR1 is SGHAT, CDR2 FQDESV, per germline (reference sequence). V was shortened by 5 bases and J by 3 bases, with 20 bases between the two germline ends. The CDR3 spans 16 residues. The chain uses TRBV11-1 and TRBJ2-7; D could derive from TRBD1 or TRBD2 (5 bases each). The clonotype originates from a human donor with basal cell carcinoma. The source was PBMCs, collected after anti-PD-1 treatment. CDR3 amino acids: CASSPGTVSGVYEQYF. The CDR3 coding sequence is TGTGCCAGCAGCCCCGGGACCGTATCAGGCGTCTACGAGCAGTACTTC.